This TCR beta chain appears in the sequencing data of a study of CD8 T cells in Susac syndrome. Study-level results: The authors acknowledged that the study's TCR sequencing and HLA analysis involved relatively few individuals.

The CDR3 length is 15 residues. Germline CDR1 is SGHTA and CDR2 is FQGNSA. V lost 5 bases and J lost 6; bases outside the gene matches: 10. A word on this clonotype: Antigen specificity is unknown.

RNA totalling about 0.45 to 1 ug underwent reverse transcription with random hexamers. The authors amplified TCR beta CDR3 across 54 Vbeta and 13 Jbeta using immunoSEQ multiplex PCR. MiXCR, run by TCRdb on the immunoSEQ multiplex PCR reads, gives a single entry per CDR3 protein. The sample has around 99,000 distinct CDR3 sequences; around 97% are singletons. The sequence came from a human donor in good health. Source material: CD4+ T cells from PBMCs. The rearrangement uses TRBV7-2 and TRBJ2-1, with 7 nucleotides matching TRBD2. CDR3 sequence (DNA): TGTGCCAGCAGCCTTAGCGGGCAGCCCTCCAATGAGCAGTTCTTC. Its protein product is CASSLSGQPSNEQFF.